These T cell receptor beta chains were read from a single sample in a study of type 1 and type 2 diabetes patients. TCRdb independently ran MiXCR on the multiplex PCR reads; one entry per CDR3 protein. Of about 290,000 distinct CDR3 sequences listed, around 47% are singletons. Sequencing was performed on peripheral blood mononuclear cells (PBMCs). Every receptor here comes from a young man with type 2 diabetes. CDR3s include the opening cysteine and the closing phenylalanine or tryptophan. The D gene is left open where the match is weak. Size is omitted from some rows. Given values are once, few, many or a class for expanded clones.

j_call | d_call | clone_size | v_call | cdr3_nt | cdr3_aa
TRBJ1-5 | - | - | TRBV30 | TGTGCCTGGACCGCGGGCAGAGGGAATCAGCCCCAGCATTTT | CAWTAGRGNQPQHF
TRBJ2-4 | - | - | TRBV2 | TGTGCCAGCAGCGTGGTCGGGGTGTTGAAAAACATTCAGTACTTC | CASSVVGVLKNIQYF
TRBJ2-4 | - | - | TRBV28 | TGTGCCAGCTCCTATTTGAGAGACATTCAGTACTTC | CASSYLRDIQYF
TRBJ2-7 | - | many | TRBV2 | TGTGCCAGCAGGAAGGACCCCAACGAGCAGTACTTC | CASRKDPNEQYF
TRBJ1-2 | - | - | TRBV4-1 | TGCGCCAGCAGCCAAGCGGCAGTGTGGTATGGCTACACCTTC | CASSQAAVWYGYTF
TRBJ1-5 | TRBD1 | - | TRBV2 | TGTGCCAGCAGGGAAGGAGCCGGGACAGCGTATCAGCCCCAGCATTTT | CASREGAGTAYQPQHF
TRBJ1-4 | - | - | TRBV24-1 | TGTGCCACCAGTGATCGCGGACATTCTGAAAAACTGTTTTTT | CATSDRGHSEKLFF
TRBJ2-4 | - | - | TRBV12-3/TRBV12-4 | TGTGCCAGCAGTTTATCATCGAGACGGTCAAAAAACATTCAGTACTTC | CASSLSSRRSKNIQYF
TRBJ2-2 | TRBD2 | - | TRBV2 | TGTGCCAGCAGGGCGGGAGGAAACACCGGGGAGCTGTTTTTT | CASRAGGNTGELFF
TRBJ2-7 | - | - | TRBV29-1 | TGCAGCGTTGAGGGCGGGGAAAGCTACGAGCAGTACTTC | CSVEGGESYEQYF
TRBJ2-2 | TRBD2 | - | TRBV19 | TGTGCCGGGAGGACTAGCGGAAACACCGGGGAGCTGTTTTTT | CAGRTSGNTGELFF